A selection of T cell receptor beta chains follows, all from one sample in a study of T-cell memory formation after mild COVID-19. TCRdb passed the 5' RACE reads through MiXCR, listing each CDR3 protein once. There are 450,000 or so distinct CDR3 sequences in the sample; about 23% occur only once, and 9.5% to 15% lies in the top ten. The sample comprised PBMCs or a T cell subset sorted from them (not recorded which). These receptors all stem from an adult woman who had mild COVID-19 (a few samples of this study predate the infection). Cell type and time point are not known. The CDR3 runs from the conserved cysteine through the conserved F or W. A D gene is named only where the DNA matches it firmly. Some rows have no size entry. The others give once, few or many, or a class for an expanded clone.

d_call	j_call	v_call	clone_size	cdr3_aa	cdr3_nt
TRBD2	TRBJ2-1	TRBV10-3	NA	CAISEGTISRDEQFF	TGTGCCATCAGTGAGGGGACTATCAGTCGCGATGAGCAGTTCTTC
NA	TRBJ1-1	TRBV5-1	once	CASSPHEAWNTEAFF	TGCGCCAGCAGCCCCCACGAGGCCTGGAACACTGAAGCTTTCTTT
TRBD1	TRBJ1-2	TRBV19	few	CASSILGQAHYGYTF	TGTGCCAGTAGTATCCTTGGACAGGCCCACTATGGCTACACCTTC
TRBD1	TRBJ2-7	TRBV28	few	CASSRGGQGPYEQYF	TGTGCCAGCAGCCGTGGGGGACAGGGTCCATACGAGCAGTACTTC
TRBD1	TRBJ2-3	TRBV5-1	few	CASSLRGQGVNTQYF	TGCGCCAGCAGCTTGAGGGGACAGGGGGTGAATACGCAGTATTTT
NA	TRBJ2-4	TRBV2	NA	CASSSSHLAKNIQYF	TGTGCCAGCAGTTCTAGTCATCTAGCCAAAAACATTCAGTACTTC
NA	TRBJ1-1	TRBV21-1	NA	CASSLSPRDSHIRDTEAFF	TGTGCCAGCAGCCTTTCGCCCCGGGACAGTCATATAAGGGATACTGAAGCTTTCTTT
TRBD2	TRBJ2-1	TRBV4-3	once	CASSRKGTGTSGRAGSYNEQFF	TGCGCCAGCAGTCGAAAAGGGACCGGGACTAGCGGGAGGGCGGGTTCCTACAATGAGCAGTTCTTC
TRBD1	TRBJ2-7	TRBV10-3	many	CAISETGGSYHEQYF	TGTGCCATCAGTGAAACAGGGGGCAGTTACCACGAGCAGTACTTC
TRBD1	TRBJ1-2	TRBV30	NA	CAWRGDRGLYGYTF	TGTGCCTGGAGGGGGGACAGGGGGCTCTATGGCTACACCTTC
TRBD1	TRBJ1-5	TRBV7-8	NA	CASSSRQGDNQPQHF	TGTGCCAGCAGCAGCCGACAGGGGGACAATCAGCCCCAGCATTTT
TRBD1	TRBJ1-5	TRBV7-9	NA	CASSEVDRGQPQHF	TGTGCCAGCAGCGAGGTCGACAGGGGTCAGCCCCAGCATTTT
NA	TRBJ1-1	TRBV25-1	few	CASSEGPQAFF	TGTGCCAGCAGTGAGGGCCCCCAAGCTTTCTTT
NA	TRBJ2-3	TRBV5-1	NA	CASSGGGYTDTQYF	TGCGCCAGCAGCGGAGGGGGCTACACAGATACGCAGTATTTT
TRBD1	TRBJ1-5	TRBV7-8	NA	CASSFSNRGYQPQHF	TGTGCCAGCAGCTTTTCGAACAGGGGGTATCAGCCCCAGCATTTT
TRBD2	TRBJ2-3	TRBV15	NA	CATSSGRITDTQYF	TGTGCCACCAGTAGCGGGAGGATCACAGATACGCAGTATTTT
NA	TRBJ2-3	TRBV5-6	NA	CASSSGLMGSTDTQYF	TGTGCCAGCAGCTCCGGACTGATGGGGAGCACAGATACGCAGTATTTT
TRBD1	TRBJ2-5	TRBV15	few	CATSRPLGTGGGKTQYF	TGTGCCACCAGCAGACCCCTCGGGACAGGGGGCGGCAAGACCCAGTACTTC
TRBD2	TRBJ2-7	TRBV12-3/TRBV12-4	few	CASSLTLAGSYEQYF	TGTGCCAGCAGTTTGACCTTAGCGGGAAGCTACGAGCAGTACTTC
NA	TRBJ1-4	TRBV19	few	CASSILARGYYEKLFF	TGTGCCAGTAGTATTCTGGCTAGGGGGTACTATGAAAAACTGTTTTTT
TRBD2	TRBJ2-3	TRBV4-1	few	CASSQDPSGAYTDTQYF	TGCGCCAGCAGCCAAGACCCAAGCGGGGCCTACACAGATACGCAGTATTTT
NA	TRBJ2-2	TRBV24-1	NA	CATSDFGNTGELFF	TGTGCCACCAGTGATTTTGGAAACACCGGGGAGCTGTTTTTT
TRBD2	TRBJ2-1	TRBV27	many	CASSPQGLVSNEQFF	TGTGCCAGCAGTCCCCAAGGACTAGTTAGCAATGAGCAGTTCTTC
NA	TRBJ2-1	TRBV7-2	NA	CASSPWISTRSVQFF	TGTGCCAGCAGCCCCTGGATTTCGACCCGTTCGGTGCAGTTCTTC
NA	TRBJ1-1	TRBV20-1	NA	CSARAGNTEAFF	TGCAGTGCCAGAGCGGGGAACACTGAAGCTTTCTTT
TRBD2	TRBJ2-1	TRBV7-2	NA	CASSSSGGLPGYNEQFF	TGTGCCAGCAGCTCGAGCGGGGGCCTCCCGGGGTACAATGAGCAGTTCTTC
NA	TRBJ2-5	TRBV7-2	many	CASSGGPSGTQYF	TGTGCCAGCAGCGGGGGACCGTCAGGGACCCAGTACTTC
NA	TRBJ1-3	TRBV7-9	few	CASSTRRRSSGNTIYF	TGTGCCAGCAGCACACGTCGGAGGAGCTCTGGAAACACCATATATTTT
TRBD2	TRBJ2-7	TRBV9	once	CASCETSGYEQYF	TGTGCCAGCTGCGAGACTAGCGGCTACGAGCAGTACTTC
NA	TRBJ1-5	TRBV5-1	NA	CASSLGQDKNQPQHF	TGCGCCAGCAGCTTGGGGCAGGACAAGAATCAGCCCCAGCATTTT
NA	TRBJ2-7	TRBV30	few	CAWSVRRVHEQYF	TGTGCCTGGAGTGTGCGCAGGGTCCACGAGCAGTACTTC
TRBD1	TRBJ1-5	TRBV19	NA	CASSITGGSARPQHF	TGTGCCAGTAGTATAACAGGGGGCTCAGCTCGGCCCCAGCATTTT
TRBD2	TRBJ2-3	TRBV2	NA	CASSGASGNTDTQYF	TGTGCCAGCAGTGGTGCTAGCGGGAATACAGATACGCAGTATTTT
TRBD2	TRBJ2-1	TRBV7-3	few	CASSSGTSGGWSSYNEQFF	TGTGCCAGCAGCTCCGGGACTAGCGGGGGGTGGAGCTCCTACAATGAGCAGTTCTTC
NA	TRBJ2-7	TRBV10-3	NA	CAISETAPSEQYF	TGTGCCATCAGTGAAACAGCCCCCAGCGAGCAGTACTTC
NA	TRBJ2-7	TRBV7-6	once	CASSLIPGLGEQYF	TGTGCCAGCAGCTTAATTCCAGGGCTGGGGGAGCAGTACTTC
TRBD2	TRBJ2-3	TRBV11-3	few	CASSPWTSGRTDTQYF	TGTGCCAGCAGCCCGTGGACTAGCGGGAGGACTGATACGCAGTATTTT
TRBD1	TRBJ1-2	TRBV4-1	few	CASSQGGTGNYGYTF	TGCGCCAGCAGCCAAGGTGGGACAGGGAACTATGGCTACACCTTC
TRBD1	TRBJ2-1	TRBV12-3/TRBV12-4	few	CASSYTTGGRTYNEQFF	TGTGCCAGCAGTTACACCACAGGGGGCAGAACTTACAATGAGCAGTTCTTC
NA	TRBJ1-5	TRBV5-1	NA	CASSFGVDQPQHF	TGCGCCAGCAGCTTTGGGGTTGATCAGCCCCAGCATTTT
NA	TRBJ2-7	TRBV5-6	few	CASSWGTYEQYF	TGTGCCAGCAGCTGGGGAACCTACGAGCAGTACTTC
NA	TRBJ2-7	TRBV13	NA	CASSPIPGGGDYSYEQYF	TGTGCCAGCAGCCCAATCCCGGGGGGCGGGGACTACTCCTACGAGCAGTACTTC
TRBD1	TRBJ2-5	TRBV7-2	NA	CASSLGDRNQETQYF	TGTGCCAGCAGCTTAGGGGACAGAAATCAAGAGACCCAGTACTTC
TRBD2	TRBJ2-1	TRBV19	few	CASSSFLAGESHEQFF	TGTGCCAGTAGTAGCTTTCTCGCGGGGGAGAGTCATGAGCAGTTCTTC
NA	TRBJ1-5	TRBV7-8	few	CASSLEGQAIYQPQHF	TGTGCCAGCAGCTTAGAAGGGCAGGCCATTTATCAGCCCCAGCATTTT
TRBD1	TRBJ2-1	TRBV5-1	few	CASRAPGQGSYNEQFF	TGCGCCAGCAGAGCCCCGGGACAGGGTTCGTACAATGAGCAGTTCTTC
TRBD2	TRBJ2-1	TRBV5-1	once	CASSFSQTSGAQNEQFF	TGCGCCAGCAGCTTTTCTCAGACTAGCGGGGCACAGAATGAGCAGTTCTTC
NA	TRBJ2-1	TRBV7-2	few	CASSLIPTDRYGQFF	TGTGCCAGCAGCTTAATCCCTACTGACCGCTATGGGCAGTTCTTC
NA	TRBJ1-1	TRBV6-1	NA	CASSDRPEAFF	TGTGCCAGCAGTGACCGTCCTGAAGCTTTCTTT
NA	TRBJ2-2	TRBV29-1	NA	CSVGTGNTGEQFF	NA
TRBD2	TRBJ2-3	TRBV10-3	few	CAISPGLAATDTQYF	TGTGCCATCAGCCCGGGACTAGCGGCCACAGATACGCAGTATTTT
TRBD1	TRBJ1-2	TRBV6-1	NA	CASSETDRAYGYTF	TGTGCCAGCAGTGAGACAGACAGGGCGTACGGCTACACCTTC
TRBD1	TRBJ2-7	TRBV5-1	NA	CASSPQPGQRYEQYF	TGCGCCAGCAGCCCGCAGCCGGGACAGAGGTACGAGCAGTACTTC
NA	TRBJ2-1	TRBV2	NA	CASNNSPAHEQFF	TGTGCCAGCAATAACAGCCCAGCCCATGAGCAGTTCTTC
NA	TRBJ2-3	TRBV12-3/TRBV12-4	NA	CASRGLAGSFTDTQYF	TGTGCCAGCAGAGGCCTGGCGGGGAGCTTCACAGATACGCAGTATTTT
NA	TRBJ2-5	TRBV6-5	NA	CASSMTWRETQYF	TGTGCCAGCAGTATGACGTGGAGGGAGACCCAGTACTTC
NA	TRBJ2-5	TRBV24-1	few	CATSDNMAPSEETQYF	TGTGCCACCAGTGATAATATGGCCCCTAGTGAGGAGACCCAGTACTTC
NA	TRBJ1-2	TRBV7-2	NA	CASSLGDITRGGYTF	TGTGCCAGCAGCTTAGGGGACATCACACGGGGCGGCTACACCTTC